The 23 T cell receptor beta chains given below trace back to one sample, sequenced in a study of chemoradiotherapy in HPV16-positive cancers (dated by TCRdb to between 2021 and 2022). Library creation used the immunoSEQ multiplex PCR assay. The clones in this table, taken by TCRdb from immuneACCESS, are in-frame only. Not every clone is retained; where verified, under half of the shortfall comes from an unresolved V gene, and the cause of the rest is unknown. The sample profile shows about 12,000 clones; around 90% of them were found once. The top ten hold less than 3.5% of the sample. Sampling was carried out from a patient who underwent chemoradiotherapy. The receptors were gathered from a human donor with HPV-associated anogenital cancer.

CDR3: CASIPGLTGELFF. CDR3 nucleotides: TGTGCCAGCATACCGGGGCTCACCGGGGAGCTGTTTTTT. V is TRBV7-9 and J is TRBJ2-2; D tentatively fits TRBD1 or TRBD2 (5 bases each). CDR1 is SEHNR and CDR2 is FQNEAQ in the germline V gene (reference sequence). The CDR3 runs to 13 residues. V was trimmed by 7 bases and J by 4 bases, leaving 10 bases between them.

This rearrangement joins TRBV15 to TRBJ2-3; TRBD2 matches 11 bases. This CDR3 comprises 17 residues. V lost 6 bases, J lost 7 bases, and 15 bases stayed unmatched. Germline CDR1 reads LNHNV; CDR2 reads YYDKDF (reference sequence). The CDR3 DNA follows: TGTGCCACCAGACACGACGTAGCGGGAGGGTGGGTAAATACGCAGTATTTT. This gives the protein CATRHDVAGGWVNTQYF.

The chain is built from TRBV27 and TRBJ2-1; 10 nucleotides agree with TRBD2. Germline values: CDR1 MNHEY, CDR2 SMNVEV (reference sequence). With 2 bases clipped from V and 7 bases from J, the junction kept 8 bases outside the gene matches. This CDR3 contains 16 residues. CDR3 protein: CASSLTGLAWVNEQFF. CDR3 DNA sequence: TGTGCCAGCAGTTTAACGGGACTAGCGTGGGTGAATGAGCAGTTCTTC.

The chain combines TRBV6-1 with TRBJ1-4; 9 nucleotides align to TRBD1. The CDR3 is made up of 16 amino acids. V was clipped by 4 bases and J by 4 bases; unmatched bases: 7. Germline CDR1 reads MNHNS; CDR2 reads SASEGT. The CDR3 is CASSARDRVLNEKLFF. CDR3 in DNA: TGTGCCAGCAGTGCCCGGGACAGGGTACTTAATGAAAAACTGTTTTTT.

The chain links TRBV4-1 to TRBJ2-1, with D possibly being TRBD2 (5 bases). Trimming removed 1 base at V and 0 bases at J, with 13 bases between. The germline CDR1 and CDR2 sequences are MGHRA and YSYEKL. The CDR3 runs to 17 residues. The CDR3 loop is CASSQALSASSYNEQFF. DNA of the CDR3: TGCGCCAGCAGCCAAGCCCTTAGCGCTAGCTCCTACAATGAGCAGTTCTTC.

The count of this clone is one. CDR3 bases: TGTGCCAGTAGTATCGCGACAGGGGGCTCCTATAATTCACCCCTCCACTTT. This codes for CASSIATGGSYNSPLHF. The V call is TRBV19, the J call TRBJ1-6; 9 bases match TRBD1. CDR1 and CDR2 (germline): LNHDA, SQIVND (reference sequence). With V trimmed by 3 bases and J by 0 bases, 3 bases remained unmatched. This CDR3 region has 17 residues.

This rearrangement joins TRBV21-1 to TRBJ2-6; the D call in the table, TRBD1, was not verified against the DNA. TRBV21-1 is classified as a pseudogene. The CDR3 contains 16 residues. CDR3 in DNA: TGTGCCAGCAGCAAAGGGGGCCGTTCTGGGGCCAACGTCCTGACTTTC. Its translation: CASSKGGRSGANVLTF.

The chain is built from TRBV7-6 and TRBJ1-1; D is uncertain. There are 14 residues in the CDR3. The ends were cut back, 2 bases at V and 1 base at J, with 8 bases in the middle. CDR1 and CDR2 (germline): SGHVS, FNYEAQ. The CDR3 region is CASSLTTGNTEAFF. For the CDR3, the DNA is TGTGCCAGCAGCTTAACGACGGGGAACACTGAAGCTTTCTTT.

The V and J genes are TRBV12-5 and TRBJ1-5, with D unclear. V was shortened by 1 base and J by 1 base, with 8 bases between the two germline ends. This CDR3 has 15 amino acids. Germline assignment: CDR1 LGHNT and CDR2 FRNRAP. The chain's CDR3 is CASGLGESSNQPQHF. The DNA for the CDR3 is TGTGCTAGTGGTTTGGGGGAGAGCAGCAATCAGCCCCAGCATTTT. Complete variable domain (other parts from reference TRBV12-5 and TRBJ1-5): DARVTQTPRHKVTEMGQEVTMRCQPILGHNTVFWYRQTMMQGLELLAYFRNRAPLDDSGMPKDRFSAEMPDATLATLKIQPSEPRDSAVYFCASGLGESSNQPQHFGDGTRLSIL.

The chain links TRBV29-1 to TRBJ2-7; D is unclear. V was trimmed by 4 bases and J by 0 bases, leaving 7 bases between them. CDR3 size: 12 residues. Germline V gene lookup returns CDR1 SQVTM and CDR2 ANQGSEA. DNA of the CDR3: TGCAGCGTTGTTCAGAGCTCCTACGAGCAGTACTTC. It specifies CSVVQSSYEQYF.

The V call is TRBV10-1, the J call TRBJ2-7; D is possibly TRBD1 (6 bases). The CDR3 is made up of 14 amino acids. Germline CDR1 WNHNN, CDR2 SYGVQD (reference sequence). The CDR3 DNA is TGCGCTGGCCAGGGGAAGGAAGTAAGCTACGAGCAGTACTTC. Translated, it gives CAGQGKEVSYEQYF.

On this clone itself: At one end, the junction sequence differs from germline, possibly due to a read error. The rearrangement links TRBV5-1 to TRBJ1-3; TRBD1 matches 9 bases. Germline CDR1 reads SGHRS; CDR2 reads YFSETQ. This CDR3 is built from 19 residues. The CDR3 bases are TGCGCCAGCAGCTTGGTCCCGGGACAGGGCCTTAACTCTGAAAACACCATATATTTT. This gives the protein CASSLVPGQGLNSENTIYF.

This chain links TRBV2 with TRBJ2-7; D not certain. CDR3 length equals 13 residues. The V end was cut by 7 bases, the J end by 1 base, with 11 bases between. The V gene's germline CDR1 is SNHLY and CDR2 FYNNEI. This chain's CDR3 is CASKNLWSYEQYF. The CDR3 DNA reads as TGTGCCAGCAAGAACCTGTGGTCCTACGAGCAGTACTTC.

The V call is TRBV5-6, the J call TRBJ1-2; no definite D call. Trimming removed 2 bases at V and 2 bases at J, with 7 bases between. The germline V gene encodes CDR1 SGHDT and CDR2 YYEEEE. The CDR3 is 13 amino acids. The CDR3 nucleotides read TGTGCCAGCAGCTTCCGGAAAAACTATGGCTACACCTTC. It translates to CASSFRKNYGYTF.

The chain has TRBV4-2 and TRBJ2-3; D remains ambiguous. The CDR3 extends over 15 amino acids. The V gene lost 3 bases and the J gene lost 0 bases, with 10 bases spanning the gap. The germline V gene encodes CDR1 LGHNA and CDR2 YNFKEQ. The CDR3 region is CASSQTEISTDTQYF. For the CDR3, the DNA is TGTGCCAGCAGCCAGACGGAGATCAGCACAGATACGCAGTATTTT.

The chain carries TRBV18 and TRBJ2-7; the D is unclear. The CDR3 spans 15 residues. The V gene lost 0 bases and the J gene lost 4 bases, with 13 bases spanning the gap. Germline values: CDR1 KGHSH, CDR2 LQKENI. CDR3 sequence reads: CASSPPGRGEYEQYF. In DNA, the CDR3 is TGTGCCAGCTCACCACCGGGTAGAGGAGAGTACGAGCAGTACTTC.

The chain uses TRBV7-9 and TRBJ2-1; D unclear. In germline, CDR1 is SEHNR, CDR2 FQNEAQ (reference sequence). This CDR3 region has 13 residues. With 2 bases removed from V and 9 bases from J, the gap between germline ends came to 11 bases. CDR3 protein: CASSLSGNSEQFF. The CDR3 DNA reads TGTGCCAGCAGCTTATCTGGGAATAGTGAGCAGTTCTTC.

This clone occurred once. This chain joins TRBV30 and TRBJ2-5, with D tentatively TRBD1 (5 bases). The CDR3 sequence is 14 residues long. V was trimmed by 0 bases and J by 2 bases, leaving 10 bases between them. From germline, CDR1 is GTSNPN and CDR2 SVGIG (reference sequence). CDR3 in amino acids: CAWSVRNRQETQYF. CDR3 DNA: TGTGCCTGGAGTGTCAGGAACAGGCAAGAGACCCAGTACTTC.

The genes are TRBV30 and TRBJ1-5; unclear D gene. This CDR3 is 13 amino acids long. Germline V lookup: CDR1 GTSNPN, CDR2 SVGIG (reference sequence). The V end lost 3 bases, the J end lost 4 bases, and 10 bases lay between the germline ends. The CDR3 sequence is CAWSVGLNQPQHF. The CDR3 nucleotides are TGTGCCTGGAGCGTCGGCCTAAATCAGCCCCAGCATTTT.

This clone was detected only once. CDR3 region: CASSFGLAGGGVVTDTQYF. The CDR3 bases are TGCGCCAGCAGCTTCGGACTAGCGGGAGGGGGAGTAGTCACAGATACGCAGTATTTT. The rearrangement joins TRBV5-1 to TRBJ2-3, with 15 bases fitting TRBD2. CDR1 is SGHRS and CDR2 is YFSETQ in the germline V gene. The CDR3 is 19 residues long. The ends lost 2 bases at V and 2 bases at J; junction bases unmatched: 9.

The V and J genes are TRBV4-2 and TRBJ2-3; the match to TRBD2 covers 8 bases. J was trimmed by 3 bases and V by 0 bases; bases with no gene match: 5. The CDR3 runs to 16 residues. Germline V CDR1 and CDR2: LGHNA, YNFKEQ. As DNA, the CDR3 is TGTGCCAGCAGCCAAGAGGGCGGGAGGTTTACAGATACGCAGTATTTT. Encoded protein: CASSQEGGRFTDTQYF.

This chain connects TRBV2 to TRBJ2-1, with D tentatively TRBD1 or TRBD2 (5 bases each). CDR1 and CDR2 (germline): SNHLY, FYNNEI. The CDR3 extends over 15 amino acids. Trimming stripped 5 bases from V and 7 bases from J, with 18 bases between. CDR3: CASSSSGQLRNEQFF. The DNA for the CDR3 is TGTGCCAGCAGTTCCTCGGGGCAGTTGCGGAATGAGCAGTTCTTC.

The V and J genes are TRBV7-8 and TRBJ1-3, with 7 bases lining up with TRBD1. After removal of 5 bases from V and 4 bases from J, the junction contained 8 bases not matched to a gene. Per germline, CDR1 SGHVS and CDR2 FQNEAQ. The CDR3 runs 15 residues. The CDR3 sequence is CASSPYRGFGNTIYF. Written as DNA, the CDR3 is TGTGCCAGCAGCCCCTACAGGGGTTTCGGAAACACCATATATTTT. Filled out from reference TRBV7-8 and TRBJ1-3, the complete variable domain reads GAGVSQSPRYKVAKRGQDVALRCDPISGHVSLFWYQQALGQGPEFLTYFQNEAQLDKSGLPSDRFFAERPEGSVSTLKIQRTQQEDSAVYLCASSPYRGFGNTIYFGEGSWLTVV.